This TCR beta chain stems from a study of cytomegalovirus exposure and HLA in healthy donors. Using immunoSEQ multiplex PCR, the repertoire was profiled, and TCRdb retains in-frame clones only, with some absent. The sample shows more than 95,000 clones, nearly 90% of them seen only once. Material: PBMCs. The source is a young woman in good health and CMV-seronegative.

CDR3 in amino acids: CASSPRGESEQYV. DNA of the CDR3: TGTGCCAGCTCACCACGGGGGGAGTCCGAGCAGTACGTC. The genes are TRBV18 and TRBJ2-7, with D tentatively TRBD2 (6 bases). Trimming took off 1 base at V and 6 bases at J, with 10 bases between the two ends. Germline CDR1 and CDR2: KGHSH and LQKENI. CDR3 length: 13 amino acids.